This is a list of T cell receptor beta chains from one sample in a study of blood T cell repertoires in COVID-19. The assay was immunoSEQ multiplex PCR, and TCRdb's table has in-frame clones only and misses some. The table includes more than 110,000 clones, about four fifths detected once. The sample comprised PBMCs or T cells enriched from blood (not recorded which). The receptors stem from a woman between 18 and 30 years old who had been exposed to COVID-19. Each CDR3 is given with its conserved first and last residue. D genes are given only for firm matches. Some rows mark clone size as missing; the rest say once, few, many or name a class of expanded clone.

v_call: TRBV9; d_call: .; clone_size: once; j_call: TRBJ1-1; cdr3_aa: CASSVSQAEAFF; cdr3_nt: TGTGCCAGCAGCGTATCCCAGGCTGAAGCTTTCTTT
v_call: TRBV27; d_call: TRBD1; clone_size: .; j_call: TRBJ1-2; cdr3_aa: CASSLDRVHYGYTF; cdr3_nt: TGTGCCAGCAGCCTAGACAGGGTACACTATGGCTACACCTTC
v_call: TRBV27; d_call: .; clone_size: .; j_call: TRBJ1-1; cdr3_aa: CASSLASRGMNTEAFF; cdr3_nt: TGTGCCAGCAGTTTAGCTAGTCGGGGAATGAACACTGAAGCTTTCTTT
v_call: TRBV9; d_call: .; clone_size: .; j_call: TRBJ2-7; cdr3_aa: CASSVGAGPYEQYF; cdr3_nt: TGTGCCAGCAGCGTAGGAGCGGGTCCCTACGAGCAGTACTTC
v_call: TRBV11-1; d_call: TRBD2; clone_size: .; j_call: TRBJ2-1; cdr3_aa: CASSLAGGPVNEQFF; cdr3_nt: TGTGCCAGCAGTCTAGCGGGAGGGCCGGTAAATGAGCAGTTCTTC
v_call: TRBV6-2/TRBV6-3; d_call: .; clone_size: once; j_call: TRBJ2-7; cdr3_aa: CASSRRAGHNYEQYF; cdr3_nt: TGTGCCAGCAGCCGGCGGGCAGGTCACAACTACGAGCAGTACTTC
v_call: TRBV28; d_call: TRBD1; clone_size: .; j_call: TRBJ1-2; cdr3_aa: CASSLSKGQVDGYTF; cdr3_nt: TGTGCCAGCAGTTTATCCAAGGGACAGGTGGATGGCTACACCTTC
v_call: TRBV30; d_call: .; clone_size: .; j_call: TRBJ1-4; cdr3_aa: CAWSFRGEKLFF; cdr3_nt: TGTGCCTGGAGTTTTCGAGGTGAAAAACTGTTTTTT
v_call: TRBV27; d_call: .; clone_size: .; j_call: TRBJ2-3; cdr3_aa: CASSSLQSRGTDTQYF; cdr3_nt: TGTGCCAGCAGTTCCCTCCAGTCGCGGGGCACAGATACGCAGTATTTT
v_call: TRBV2; d_call: TRBD1; clone_size: once; j_call: TRBJ1-4; cdr3_aa: CASSATGVGEKLFF; cdr3_nt: TGTGCCAGCAGCGCGACAGGGGTGGGTGAAAAACTGTTTTTT
v_call: TRBV6-5; d_call: .; clone_size: .; j_call: TRBJ2-3; cdr3_aa: CASLRLNTDTQYF; cdr3_nt: TGTGCCAGCCTGCGACTCAACACAGATACGCAGTATTTT
v_call: TRBV14; d_call: .; clone_size: .; j_call: TRBJ2-1; cdr3_aa: CASRLTGSYNEQFF; cdr3_nt: TGTGCCAGCAGGCTGACAGGTTCCTACAATGAGCAGTTCTTC
v_call: TRBV28; d_call: TRBD1; clone_size: .; j_call: TRBJ1-1; cdr3_aa: CAIGQGAVSFF; cdr3_nt: TGTGCCATAGGACAGGGGGCGGTGTCTTTCTTT
v_call: TRBV4-1; d_call: .; clone_size: .; j_call: TRBJ1-5; cdr3_aa: CASSHPPGQGKRNQPQHF; cdr3_nt: TGCGCCAGCAGCCATCCCCCGGGTCAAGGAAAACGAAATCAGCCCCAGCATTTT
v_call: TRBV7-2; d_call: .; clone_size: .; j_call: TRBJ1-6; cdr3_aa: CASSLSKGVNSPLHF; cdr3_nt: TGTGCCAGCAGCTTATCTAAGGGGGTAAATTCACCCCTCCACTTT
v_call: TRBV5-4; d_call: TRBD2; clone_size: .; j_call: TRBJ2-2; cdr3_aa: CASSLLAGVTGELFF; cdr3_nt: TGTGCCAGCAGCCTTCTAGCGGGAGTCACCGGGGAGCTGTTTTTT
v_call: TRBV7-9; d_call: TRBD1; clone_size: .; j_call: TRBJ2-7; cdr3_aa: CASSDTGTGGYEQYF; cdr3_nt: TGTGCCAGCAGCGACACCGGGACAGGGGGGTACGAGCAGTACTTC
v_call: TRBV7-8; d_call: .; clone_size: .; j_call: TRBJ1-1; cdr3_aa: CASSLRQGRFYTEAFF; cdr3_nt: TGTGCCAGCAGCTTACGCCAGGGCCGGTTTTACACTGAAGCTTTCTTT
v_call: TRBV28; d_call: .; clone_size: .; j_call: TRBJ2-2; cdr3_aa: CASRDMGGIFTGELFF; cdr3_nt: TGTGCCAGCAGGGATATGGGGGGAATTTTTACCGGGGAGCTGTTTTTT
v_call: TRBV5-5; d_call: TRBD2; clone_size: .; j_call: TRBJ2-3; cdr3_aa: CASSLASGSRNTQYF; cdr3_nt: TGTGCCAGCAGCTTGGCTAGCGGGAGTAGGAATACGCAGTATTTT
v_call: TRBV30; d_call: TRBD1; clone_size: .; j_call: TRBJ2-5; cdr3_aa: CAWSGRQGRETQYF; cdr3_nt: TGTGCCTGGAGCGGAAGACAGGGCAGGGAGACCCAGTACTTC
v_call: TRBV7-3; d_call: TRBD1; clone_size: .; j_call: TRBJ2-2; cdr3_aa: CASRAGTGTTGELFF; cdr3_nt: TGTGCCAGCAGGGCCGGGACAGGGACCACCGGGGAGCTGTTTTTT